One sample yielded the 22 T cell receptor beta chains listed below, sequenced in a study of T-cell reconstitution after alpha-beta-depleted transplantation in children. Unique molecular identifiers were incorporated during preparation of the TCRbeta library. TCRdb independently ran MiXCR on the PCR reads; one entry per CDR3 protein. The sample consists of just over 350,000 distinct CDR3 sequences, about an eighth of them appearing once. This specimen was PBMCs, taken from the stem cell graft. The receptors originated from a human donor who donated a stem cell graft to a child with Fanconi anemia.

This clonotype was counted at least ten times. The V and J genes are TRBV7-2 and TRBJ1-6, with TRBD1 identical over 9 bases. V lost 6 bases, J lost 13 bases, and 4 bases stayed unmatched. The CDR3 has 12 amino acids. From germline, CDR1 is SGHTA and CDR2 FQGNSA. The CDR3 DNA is TGTGCCAGCAGGGGACAGGGTTCTCCCCTCCACTTT. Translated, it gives CASRGQGSPLHF.

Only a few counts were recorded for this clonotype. The CDR3 is CASGEARTNTEAFF. The DNA for the CDR3 is TGTGCCAGCGGGGAGGCACGGACAAACACTGAAGCTTTCTTT. The rearrangement uses TRBV12-3 or TRBV12-4 and TRBJ1-1; D possibly corresponds to TRBD1 (5 bases). This CDR3 is 14 amino acids long. Trimming stripped 8 bases from V and 2 bases from J, with 15 bases between.

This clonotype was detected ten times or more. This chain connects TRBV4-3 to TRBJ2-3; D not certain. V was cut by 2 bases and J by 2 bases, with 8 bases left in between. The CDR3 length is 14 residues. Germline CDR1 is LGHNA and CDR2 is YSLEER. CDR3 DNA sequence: TGCGCCAGCAGCCAACAAACCTACACAGATACGCAGTATTTT. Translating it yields CASSQQTYTDTQYF.

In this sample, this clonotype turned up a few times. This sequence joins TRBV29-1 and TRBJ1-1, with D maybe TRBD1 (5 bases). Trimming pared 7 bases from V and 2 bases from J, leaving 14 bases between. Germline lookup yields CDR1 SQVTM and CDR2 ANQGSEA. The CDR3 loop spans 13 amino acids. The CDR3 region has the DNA TGCAGCGGGCTTCGGACACCTAACACTGAAGCTTTCTTT. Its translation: CSGLRTPNTEAFF.

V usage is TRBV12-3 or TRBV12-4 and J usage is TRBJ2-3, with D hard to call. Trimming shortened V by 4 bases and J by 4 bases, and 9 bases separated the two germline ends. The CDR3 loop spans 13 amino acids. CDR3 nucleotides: TGTGCCAGCAGTTCGTCTTGGTCAGATACGCAGTATTTT. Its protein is CASSSSWSDTQYF.

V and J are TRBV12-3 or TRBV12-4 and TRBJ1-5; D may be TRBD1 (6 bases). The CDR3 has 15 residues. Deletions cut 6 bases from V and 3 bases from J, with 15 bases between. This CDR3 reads CASRGGGNYNQPQHF. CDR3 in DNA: TGTGCCAGCAGGGGGGGGGGCAATTACAATCAGCCCCAGCATTTT.

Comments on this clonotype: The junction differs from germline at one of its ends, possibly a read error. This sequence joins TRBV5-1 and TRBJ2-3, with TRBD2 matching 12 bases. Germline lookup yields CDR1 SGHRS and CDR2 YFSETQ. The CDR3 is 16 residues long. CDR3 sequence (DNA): TGCACCAGCAGCCCTCCTAGCGGGGGGGGCCCAGATACGCAGTATTTT. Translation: CTSSPPSGGGPDTQYF.

DNA for the CDR3: TGCAGTGTAAGTCGGGGACAGACGAACACTGAAGCTTTCTTT. Residues: CSVSRGQTNTEAFF. The chain uses TRBV20-1 and TRBJ1-1; the match to TRBD1 covers 7 bases. The CDR3 loop spans 14 amino acids. V was pared by 7 bases and J by 1 base, with 9 bases of the junction left unmatched. Germline V gene lookup returns CDR1 DFQATT and CDR2 SNEGSKA (reference sequence).

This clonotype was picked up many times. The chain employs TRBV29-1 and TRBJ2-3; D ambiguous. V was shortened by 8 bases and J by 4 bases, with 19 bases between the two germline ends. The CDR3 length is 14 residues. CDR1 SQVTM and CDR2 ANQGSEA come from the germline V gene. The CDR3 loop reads CSFQQGNRPDTQYF. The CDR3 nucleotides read TGCAGCTTTCAACAAGGTAATCGGCCAGATACGCAGTATTTT.

For the CDR3, the DNA is TGTGCCAGCAGTTTCCCCAGGTCTGCTTTCACCGGGGAGCTGTTTTTT. Translation gives CASSFPRSAFTGELFF. The J gene is TRBJ2-2, the V gene TRBV6-2 or TRBV6-3; D call uncertain. This CDR3 region has 16 residues. V gave up 4 bases and J gave up 4 bases, with 16 bases separating them. The V gene's germline CDR1 is MNHEY and CDR2 SVGEGT.

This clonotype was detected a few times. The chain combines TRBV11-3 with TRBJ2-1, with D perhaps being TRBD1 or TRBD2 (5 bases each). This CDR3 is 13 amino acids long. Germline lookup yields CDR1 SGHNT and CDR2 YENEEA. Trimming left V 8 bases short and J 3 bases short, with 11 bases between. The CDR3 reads CASRGPDYNEQFF. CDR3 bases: TGTGCCAGCCGGGGACCTGACTACAATGAGCAGTTCTTC.

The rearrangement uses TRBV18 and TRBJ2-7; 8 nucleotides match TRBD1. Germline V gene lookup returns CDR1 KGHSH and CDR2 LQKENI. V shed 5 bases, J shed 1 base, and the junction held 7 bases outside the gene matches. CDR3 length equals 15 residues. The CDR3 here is CASSARQGTSYEQYF. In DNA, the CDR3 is TGTGCCAGCTCAGCTAGACAGGGGACATCCTACGAGCAGTACTTC. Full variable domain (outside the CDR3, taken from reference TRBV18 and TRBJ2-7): NAGVMQNPRHLVRRRGQEARLRCSPMKGHSHVYWYRQLPEEGLKFMVYLQKENIIDESGMPKERFSAEFPKEGPSILRIQQVVRGDSAAYFCASSARQGTSYEQYFGPGTRLTVT.

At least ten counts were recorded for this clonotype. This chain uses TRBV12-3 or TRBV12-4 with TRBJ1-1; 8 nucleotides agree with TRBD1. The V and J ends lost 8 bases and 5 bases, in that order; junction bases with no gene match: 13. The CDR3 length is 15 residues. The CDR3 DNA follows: TGTGCCAGCTTCAGGTTGGACAGGGTTTGGACTGAAGCTTTCTTT. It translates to CASFRLDRVWTEAFF.

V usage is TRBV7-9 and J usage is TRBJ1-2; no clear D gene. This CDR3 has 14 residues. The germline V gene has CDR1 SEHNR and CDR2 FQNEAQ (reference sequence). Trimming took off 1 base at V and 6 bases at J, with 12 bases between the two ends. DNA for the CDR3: TGTGCCAGCAGCTTAGACCAAGGGCGGGATGGCTACACCTTC. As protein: CASSLDQGRDGYTF.

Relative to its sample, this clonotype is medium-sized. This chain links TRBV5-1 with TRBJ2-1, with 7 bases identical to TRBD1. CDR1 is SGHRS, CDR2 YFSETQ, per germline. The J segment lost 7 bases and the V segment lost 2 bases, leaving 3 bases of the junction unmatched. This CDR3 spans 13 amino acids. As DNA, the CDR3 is TGCGCCAGCAGCTTTAAGGGGGCAAATGAGCAGTTCTTC. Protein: CASSFKGANEQFF.

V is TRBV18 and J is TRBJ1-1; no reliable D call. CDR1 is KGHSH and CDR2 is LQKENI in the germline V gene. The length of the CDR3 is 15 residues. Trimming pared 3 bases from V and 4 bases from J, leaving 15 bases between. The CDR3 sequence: CASSPIIKALTEAFF. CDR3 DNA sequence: TGTGCCAGCTCACCGATCATTAAAGCCCTCACTGAAGCTTTCTTT.

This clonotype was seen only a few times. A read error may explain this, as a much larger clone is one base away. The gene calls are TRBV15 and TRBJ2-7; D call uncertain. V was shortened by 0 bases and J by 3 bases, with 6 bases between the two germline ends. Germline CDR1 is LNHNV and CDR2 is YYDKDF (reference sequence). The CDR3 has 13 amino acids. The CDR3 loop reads CATSRDLGYEQYF. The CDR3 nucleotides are TGTGCCACCAGCAGAGATCTGGGCTACGAGCAGTACTTC.

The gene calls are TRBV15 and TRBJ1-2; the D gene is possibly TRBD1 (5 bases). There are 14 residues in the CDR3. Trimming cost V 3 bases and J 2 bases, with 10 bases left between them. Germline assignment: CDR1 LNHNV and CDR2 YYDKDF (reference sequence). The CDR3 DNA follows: TGTGCCACCAGCAGGCGGGACGGCAACTATGGCTACACCTTC. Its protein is CATSRRDGNYGYTF.

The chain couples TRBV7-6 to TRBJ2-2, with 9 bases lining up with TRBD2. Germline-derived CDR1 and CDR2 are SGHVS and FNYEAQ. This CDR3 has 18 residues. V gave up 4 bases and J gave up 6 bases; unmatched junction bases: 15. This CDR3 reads CASSSLSGTSLGSGELFF. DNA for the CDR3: TGTGCCAGCAGCTCTTTATCCGGGACTAGCCTAGGCTCCGGGGAGCTGTTTTTT.

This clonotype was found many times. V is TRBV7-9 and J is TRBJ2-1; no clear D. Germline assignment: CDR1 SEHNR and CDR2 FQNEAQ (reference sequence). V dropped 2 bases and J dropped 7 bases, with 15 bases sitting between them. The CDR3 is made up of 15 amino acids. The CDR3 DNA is TGTGCCAGCAGCTTAAAACGGGTCCTTGTTAATGAGCAGTTCTTC. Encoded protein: CASSLKRVLVNEQFF.

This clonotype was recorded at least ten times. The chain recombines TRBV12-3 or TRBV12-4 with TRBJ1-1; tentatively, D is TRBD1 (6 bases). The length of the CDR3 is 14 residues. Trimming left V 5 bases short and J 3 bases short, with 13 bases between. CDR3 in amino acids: CASSRGGLDTEAFF. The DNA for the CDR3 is TGTGCCAGCAGTCGTGGGGGGCTCGACACTGAAGCTTTCTTT.

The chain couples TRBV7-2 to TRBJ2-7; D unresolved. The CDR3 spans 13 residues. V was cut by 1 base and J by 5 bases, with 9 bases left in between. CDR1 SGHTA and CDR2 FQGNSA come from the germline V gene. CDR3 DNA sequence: TGTGCCAGCAGCTTAGGGCAGATTAACGAGCAGTACGTC. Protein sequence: CASSLGQINEQYV.